The 21 T cell receptor beta chains in this list originate from one sample, sequenced in a study of blood T cell repertoires in COVID-19. Here immunoSEQ multiplex PCR was the method, and the copy in TCRdb shows in-frame clones only, minus some. The sample contains around 160,000 clones, about four fifths of which appear only once. Sequencing input: peripheral blood. The receptors stem from a man aged 60 to 75 with active or convalescent COVID-19.

This clone has more than one count but fewer than ten. The genes are TRBV4-2 and TRBJ2-3; D remains ambiguous. Germline V gene lookup returns CDR1 LGHNA and CDR2 YNFKEQ. Trimming removed 1 base at V and 1 base at J, with 9 bases between. This CDR3 region has 15 residues. In DNA, the CDR3 is TGTGCCAGCAGCCAAGTGGTAGCCGGCACAGATACGCAGTATTTT. This codes for CASSQVVAGTDTQYF.

The rearrangement links TRBV10-1 to TRBJ1-1; 7 bases line up with TRBD1. The V gene end was trimmed by 3 bases and the J gene end by 5 bases; junction bases not matched to a gene: 9. This CDR3 spans 15 amino acids. The germline V gene has CDR1 WNHNN and CDR2 SYGVQD (reference sequence). This chain's CDR3 is CASSDGAGGQTEAFF. The CDR3 bases are TGCGCCAGCAGTGATGGGGCAGGGGGACAAACTGAAGCTTTCTTT.

V gene TRBV18 combines with J gene TRBJ1-5; 7 bases agree with TRBD1. Trimming removed 3 bases from V and 3 bases from J; junction bases left unmatched: 5. The CDR3 runs 15 residues. Germline lookup yields CDR1 KGHSH and CDR2 LQKENI. The CDR3 spells CASSPRDSNNQPQHF. Here the CDR3 DNA reads TGTGCCAGCTCACCCCGGGACAGCAACAATCAGCCCCAGCATTTT.

The V call is TRBV2, the J call TRBJ2-5, with 10 bases that match TRBD1. Germline V lookup: CDR1 SNHLY, CDR2 FYNNEI. V dropped 9 bases and J dropped 3; count of bases not matched to a gene: 16. The CDR3 consists of 17 residues. CDR3 in amino acids: CARQPSTSGTGEETQYF. As DNA, the CDR3 is TGTGCCAGACAACCCAGTACCTCCGGGACAGGGGAAGAGACCCAGTACTTC. Using reference TRBV2 and TRBJ2-5 for the parts outside the CDR3, the full variable domain is EPEVTQTPSHQVTQMGQEVILRCVPISNHLYFYWYRQILGQKVEFLVSFYNNEISEKSEIFDDQFSVERPDGSNFTLKIRSTKLEDSAMYFCARQPSTSGTGEETQYFGPGTRLLVL.

The rearrangement joins TRBV7-9 to TRBJ2-7, with D hard to call. The V and J ends lost 4 bases and 5 bases respectively, with 12 bases between them. The CDR3 is made up of 13 amino acids. The germline V gene has CDR1 SEHNR and CDR2 FQNEAQ (reference sequence). The CDR3 region is CASSSVAPHEQYF. The CDR3 bases are TGTGCCAGCAGCTCCGTAGCCCCCCACGAGCAGTACTTC.

This clone has a single count. The chain recombines TRBV18 with TRBJ1-5; 9 bases line up with TRBD1. The V gene end was trimmed by 4 bases and the J gene end by 3 bases; junction bases not matched to a gene: 1. CDR3 length equals 14 residues. Germline V gene lookup returns CDR1 KGHSH and CDR2 LQKENI. CDR3 in amino acids: CASSRDRANQPQHF. The CDR3 DNA reads TGTGCCAGCTCACGGGACAGGGCCAATCAGCCCCAGCATTTT.

The chain is built from TRBV19 and TRBJ2-7; 11 bases match TRBD2. Germline lookup yields CDR1 LNHDA and CDR2 SQIVND (reference sequence). Trimming cost V 5 bases and J 2 bases; bases outside gene matches: 8. The CDR3 has 16 residues. CDR3 sequence reads: CASSVLTSGRTYEQYF. CDR3 sequence (DNA): TGTGCCAGTAGTGTTCTCACTAGCGGGAGAACCTACGAGCAGTACTTC.

The rearrangement joins TRBV18 to TRBJ2-1, with 13 bases fitting TRBD2. Germline trimming cut 6 bases from V and 8 bases from J; bases unmatched to any gene: 7. CDR1 KGHSH and CDR2 LQKENI come from the germline V gene. CDR3 length equals 15 residues. CDR3 DNA sequence: TGTGCCAGCTCCCCAGGGACTAGCGGGGTCGATGAGCAGTTCTTC. Translated: CASSPGTSGVDEQFF.

The J gene is TRBJ2-5, the V gene TRBV11-3, with 12 bases fitting TRBD2. V lost 5 bases and J lost 4; bases outside the gene matches: 2. The CDR3 has 14 residues. Germline V gene lookup returns CDR1 SGHNT and CDR2 YENEEA. CDR3 bases: TGTGCCAGCAGCCCGGGACTAGCGGGAGAGACCCAGTACTTC. It translates to CASSPGLAGETQYF.

The chain has TRBV2 and TRBJ1-1; D gene unclear. The CDR3 has 13 residues. Looked up from germline, CDR1 is SNHLY and CDR2 is FYNNEI. V lost 7 bases and J 4 bases, leaving 13 bases between the germline ends. Here the CDR3 reads CASTVGGFTEAFF. Here the CDR3 DNA reads TGTGCCAGCACCGTAGGAGGGTTCACTGAAGCTTTCTTT.

V is TRBV5-8 and J is TRBJ1-5; 11 positions agree with TRBD1. V shed 4 bases and J 7 bases; nucleotides not matched to a gene: 7. The CDR3 contains 15 residues. Germline V CDR1 and CDR2: SGHTS, YDEGEE. Here the CDR3 DNA reads TGTGCCAGCAGCGTGGGACAGGGGGGATACCAGCCCCAGCATTTT. It codes for CASSVGQGGYQPQHF. The full variable domain, its missing parts supplied by reference TRBV5-8 and TRBJ1-5, is EAGVTQSPTHLIKTRGQQATLRCSPISGHTSVYWYQQALGLGLQFLLWYDEGEERNRGNFPPRFSGRQFPNYSSELNVNALELEDSALYLCASSVGQGGYQPQHFGDGTRLSIL.

V gene TRBV7-6 combines with J gene TRBJ2-5, with TRBD2 identical over 8 bases. Germline CDR1 reads SGHVS; CDR2 reads FNYEAQ. This CDR3 spans 15 amino acids. J lost 5 bases, V lost 4 bases, and 9 bases had no gene match. The CDR3 DNA is TGTGCCAGCAGCTACGGCGGGGGGACTGGTGAGACCCAGTACTTC. It codes for CASSYGGGTGETQYF.

This chain joins TRBV4-1 and TRBJ2-2; 9 nucleotides match TRBD2. The CDR3 length is 16 residues. CDR1 and CDR2 from the germline V gene are MGHRA and YSYEKL. V dropped 1 base and J dropped 7; count of bases not matched to a gene: 7. CDR3 sequence (DNA): TGCGCCAGCAGCCAAGTAGCGGGGGAGCCCAGCGGGGAGCTGTTTTTT. Translating it yields CASSQVAGEPSGELFF.

The V call is TRBV3-1 (or the pseudogene TRBV3-2), the J call TRBJ2-1; unclear D gene. Trimming left V 6 bases short and J 9 bases short, with 9 bases between. The V gene's germline CDR1 is LGHDT and CDR2 YNNKEL (reference sequence). The CDR3 is 11 residues long. DNA for the CDR3: TGTGCCAGCAGGGGCCTCAGTGAGCAGTTCTTC. It encodes CASRGLSEQFF.

The J gene is TRBJ2-5, the V gene TRBV28; 7 bases align to TRBD2. After removal of 2 bases from V and 3 bases from J, the junction contained 21 bases not matched to a gene. This CDR3 is 20 amino acids long. Germline CDR1 and CDR2: MDHEN and SYDVKM. CDR3: CASSLGPLGRAGRPKETQYF. The CDR3 region has the DNA TGTGCCAGCAGTTTAGGACCCTTGGGGAGAGCGGGAAGACCAAAAGAGACCCAGTACTTC. Filled out from reference TRBV28 and TRBJ2-5, the complete variable domain reads DVKVTQSSRYLVKRTGEKVFLECVQDMDHENMFWYRQDPGLGLRLIYFSYDVKMKEKGDIPEGYSVSREKKERFSLILESASTNQTSMYLCASSLGPLGRAGRPKETQYFGPGTRLLVL.

This clone was recorded once. The gene calls are TRBV29-1 and TRBJ2-7; D possibly corresponds to TRBD1 (6 bases). V lost 6 bases to trimming and J lost 7 bases, with 16 bases between them. The CDR3 runs to 12 residues. The V gene's germline CDR1 is SQVTM and CDR2 ANQGSEA. CDR3 bases: TGCAGCGTCAAATACAGGGTGGGGGAGCAGTACTTC. This encodes CSVKYRVGEQYF.

At least ten counts were recorded for this clone. The chain couples TRBV4-2 to TRBJ2-7, with D possibly matching TRBD1 (6 bases). The CDR3 totals 15 residues. In germline, CDR1 is LGHNA, CDR2 YNFKEQ. Trimming took off 2 bases at V and 0 bases at J, with 11 bases between the two ends. CDR3 residues: CASSQLRDTSYEQYF. The CDR3 nucleotides are TGTGCCAGCAGCCAACTCCGGGACACCTCCTACGAGCAGTACTTC.

This clone was seen just once. This chain joins TRBV19 and TRBJ2-7; D is possibly TRBD2 (6 bases). CDR3 length: 14 amino acids. Germline-derived CDR1 and CDR2 are LNHDA and SQIVND (reference sequence). With 7 bases removed from V and 0 bases from J, the gap between germline ends came to 13 bases. DNA for the CDR3: TGTGCCAGTAAGAGGGACTTCCTCTCCTACGAGCAGTACTTC. Translated, it gives CASKRDFLSYEQYF.

The J gene is TRBJ1-2, the V gene TRBV7-2, with D unresolved. The V end lost 2 bases, the J end lost 1 base, and 8 bases lay between the germline ends. The V gene's germline CDR1 is SGHTA and CDR2 FQGNSA. The CDR3 spans 14 residues. CDR3 bases: TGTGCCAGCAGCTTAATGAGTGATAACTATGGCTACACCTTC. Amino acid sequence: CASSLMSDNYGYTF.

This chain links TRBV6-1 with TRBJ2-6; D possibly corresponds to TRBD2 (5 bases). Germline V gene data show CDR1 as MNHNS and CDR2 as SASEGT. CDR3 size: 17 residues. Trimming shortened V by 1 base and J by 0 bases, and 10 bases separated the two germline ends. CDR3: CASSEELRVSGANVLTF. As DNA, the CDR3 is TGTGCCAGCAGTGAAGAGTTGCGGGTCTCTGGGGCCAACGTCCTGACTTTC.

This chain connects TRBV5-5 to TRBJ1-1, with 8 bases that match TRBD1. There are 17 residues in the CDR3. From germline, CDR1 is SGHKS and CDR2 YYEKEE (reference sequence). V shed 0 bases, J shed 0 bases, and the junction held 7 bases outside the gene matches. The chain's CDR3 is CASSLGTGTFMNTEAFF. For the CDR3, the DNA is TGTGCCAGCAGCTTGGGGACAGGGACCTTCATGAACACTGAAGCTTTCTTT.